The 9 T cell receptor beta chains listed next were all sequenced from one sample in a study of blood T cell repertoires in COVID-19. Method: immunoSEQ multiplex PCR; TCRdb's copy keeps in-frame clones and lacks some. The sample lists about 43,000 clones, roughly 87% occurring once. What was sequenced was peripheral blood. These receptors were obtained from an elderly woman with active COVID-19.

In its sample, this clone was seen a few times. The V gene is TRBV6-5, the J gene TRBJ1-5; 7 bases line up with TRBD1. Germline CDR1 MNHEY, CDR2 SVGAGI. Trimming removed 7 bases from V and 4 bases from J; junction bases left unmatched: 10. The CDR3 is 15 residues long. CDR3 sequence reads: CASNAYRGGNQPQHF. The CDR3 coding sequence is TGTGCCAGCAACGCCTACAGGGGCGGGAATCAGCCCCAGCATTTT.

A single count supports this clone. This rearrangement joins TRBV4-1 to TRBJ1-1, with D unresolved. CDR1 MGHRA and CDR2 YSYEKL come from the germline V gene. V lost 1 base, J lost 0 bases, and 6 bases lay in between. The CDR3 covers 14 residues. The CDR3 DNA follows: TGCGCCAGCAGCCAAGGCAGGCTGAACACTGAAGCTTTCTTT. Translating gives CASSQGRLNTEAFF.

The chain uses TRBV11-2 and TRBJ2-7; D ambiguous. V gave up 3 bases and J gave up 3 bases, with 9 bases separating them. CDR1 and CDR2 from the germline V gene are SGHAT and FQNNGV. The CDR3 runs 13 residues. The CDR3: CASSLSGSYEQYF. CDR3 DNA sequence: TGTGCCAGCAGCTTGTCAGGAAGCTACGAGCAGTACTTC.

This clone was seen only once. J is TRBJ2-3 and V is TRBV5-8, with 7 bases lining up with TRBD2. Germline CDR1 and CDR2: SGHTS and YDEGEE. V shed 1 base and J 1 base; nucleotides not matched to a gene: 6. The CDR3 runs to 16 residues. CDR3 nucleotide sequence: TGTGCCAGCAGCTTGTGGGCTAGCGGCCGCACAGATACGCAGTATTTT. Translation: CASSLWASGRTDTQYF.

This chain uses TRBV6-5 with TRBJ2-7; 7 bases are shared with TRBD1. The CDR3 length is 12 residues. Germline-derived CDR1 and CDR2 are MNHEY and SVGAGI. The J segment lost 2 bases and the V segment lost 8 bases, leaving 3 bases of the junction unmatched. The CDR3 is CASGDSPYEQYF. DNA for the CDR3: TGTGCCAGCGGGGACAGCCCCTACGAGCAGTACTTC.

The chain carries TRBV4-2 and TRBJ2-4; D not certain. CDR3 length: 12 amino acids. Germline CDR1 LGHNA, CDR2 YNFKEQ. Deletions cut 4 bases from V and 3 bases from J, with 4 bases between. The CDR3 sequence: CASSRLKNIQYF. The CDR3 DNA reads as TGTGCCAGCAGCCGACTCAAAAACATTCAGTACTTC.

Of note for this clone: Other DNA sequences of this sample code for an identical CDR3. The chain has TRBV30 and TRBJ1-2; the match to TRBD1 covers 9 bases. The germline V gene has CDR1 GTSNPN and CDR2 SVGIG (reference sequence). This CDR3 spans 15 amino acids. V lost 2 bases to trimming and J lost 8 bases; unmatched junction nucleotides: 12. The CDR3 coding sequence is TGTGCCTGGAGTCGGAAGACAGGGGGAGGGGGGGGCTACACCTTC. It specifies CAWSRKTGGGGGYTF.

The chain links TRBV28 to TRBJ2-4; D possibly corresponds to TRBD1 (6 bases). CDR1 MDHEN and CDR2 SYDVKM come from the germline V gene. CDR3 size: 15 residues. Trimming took 3 bases from V and 5 from J, leaving 14 bases between them. CDR3 sequence (DNA): TGTGCCAGCAGTTTGTCCGGGACAACACAAAACATTCAGTACTTC. Translated, it gives CASSLSGTTQNIQYF.

CDR3 amino acids: CASSRSGTRGDTQYF. The CDR3 region has the DNA TGTGCCAGCAGCCGGTCCGGGACGCGGGGAGATACGCAGTATTTT. The genes are TRBV5-6 and TRBJ2-3; tentative D call: TRBD2 (6 bases). The CDR3 sequence is 15 residues long. V was clipped by 4 bases and J by 5 bases, with 17 bases between them. Germline values: CDR1 SGHDT, CDR2 YYEEEE. Variable domain in full (rest from reference TRBV5-6 and TRBJ2-3): DAGVTQSPTHLIKTRGQQVTLRCSPKSGHDTVSWYQQALGQGPQFIFQYYEEEERQRGNFPDRFSGHQFPNYSSELNVNALLLGDSALYLCASSRSGTRGDTQYFGPGTRLTVL.